This entry lists 30 T cell receptor beta chains sequenced from one sample in a study of blood T cell repertoires in COVID-19. Method: immunoSEQ multiplex PCR; TCRdb's copy keeps in-frame clones and lacks some. The top ten hold approximately 5.6% of the sample, which has about 64,000 clones, approximately 82% seen once. Sequences were obtained from peripheral blood. These receptors originate from a woman aged 60-70 years with acute or convalescent COVID-19.

This sequence joins TRBV6-5 and TRBJ2-2; D may be TRBD1 (5 bases). Between the trimmed V and J ends, which lost 6 bases and 1 base, there was a span of 12 bases. Germline V gene data show CDR1 as MNHEY and CDR2 as SVGAGI. The CDR3 is 15 amino acids. CDR3 sequence (DNA): TGTGCCAGCAGCTGGGGCACAGGGAACACCGGGGAGCTGTTTTTT. Amino acids: CASSWGTGNTGELFF.

V gene TRBV28 combines with J gene TRBJ2-7; tentative D call: TRBD1 (6 bases). V gave up 4 bases and J gave up 3 bases, with 16 bases separating them. From germline, CDR1 is MDHEN and CDR2 SYDVKM. The CDR3 runs 15 residues. The CDR3 DNA reads TGTGCCAGCAGTTCGGCAGGGGCGAGTGGCTACGAGCAGTACTTC. Translating it yields CASSSAGASGYEQYF.

The chain is built from TRBV5-1 and TRBJ2-2; TRBD1 agrees at 9 bases. This CDR3 has 15 amino acids. Trimming took 2 bases from V and 4 from J; bases not matched to a gene: 3. The germline CDR1 and CDR2 sequences are SGHRS and YFSETQ. The DNA of the CDR3 is TGCGCCAGCAGCTTAATGGGACAGGGCACCGGGGAGCTGTTTTTT. It codes for CASSLMGQGTGELFF.

V usage is TRBV19 and J usage is TRBJ1-4; 7 bases agree with TRBD1. The CDR3 has 15 residues. The trim removed 6 bases at V and 5 bases at J, leaving 9 bases unmatched. Germline values: CDR1 LNHDA, CDR2 SQIVND (reference sequence). CDR3 in DNA: TGTGCCAGTAGGGATCAGGGGGATCTGAATGAAAAACTGTTTTTT. As protein: CASRDQGDLNEKLFF.

The sample holds a few counts of this clone. The gene calls are TRBV6-6 and TRBJ1-2, with TRBD1 matching over 8 bases. Germline CDR1 reads MNHNY; CDR2 reads SVGAGI (reference sequence). V lost 11 bases, J lost 2 bases, and 4 bases stayed unmatched. The CDR3 consists of 12 residues. The CDR3 DNA is TGTGCCGTACAGGGGGGGAACTATGGCTACACCTTC. Protein: CAVQGGNYGYTF.

V usage is TRBV5-6 and J usage is TRBJ1-1, with 7 bases lining up with TRBD1. The CDR3 consists of 13 residues. The germline CDR1 and CDR2 sequences are SGHDT and YYEEEE. Trimming cost V 2 bases and J 4 bases; bases outside gene matches: 2. The CDR3 spells CASSFRTGTEAFF. CDR3 bases: TGTGCCAGCAGCTTCCGGACAGGCACTGAAGCTTTCTTT. The full variable domain, rest sourced from reference TRBV5-6 and TRBJ1-1, is DAGVTQSPTHLIKTRGQQVTLRCSPKSGHDTVSWYQQALGQGPQFIFQYYEEEERQRGNFPDRFSGHQFPNYSSELNVNALLLGDSALYLCASSFRTGTEAFFGQGTRLTVV.

The rearrangement links TRBV24-1 to TRBJ2-3, with TRBD2 matching over 10 bases. Germline V gene sequence: CDR1 KGHDR, CDR2 SFDVKD. CDR3 size: 16 residues. V gave up 4 bases and J gave up 3 bases; unmatched junction bases: 6. CDR3 in DNA: TGTGCCACCAGTGAACCCGGACTAGCGGAGACAGATACGCAGTATTTT. Protein product: CATSEPGLAETDTQYF.

This chain links TRBV5-5 with TRBJ1-6; D is ambiguous. The V and J ends lost 4 bases and 7 bases respectively, with 15 bases between them. CDR1 and CDR2 from the germline V gene are SGHKS and YYEKEE (reference sequence). There are 15 residues in the CDR3. Here the CDR3 reads CASSVSGITNSPLHF. Here the CDR3 DNA reads TGTGCCAGCAGCGTCTCCGGGATTACAAATTCACCCCTCCACTTT.

The rearrangement links TRBV5-1 to TRBJ1-2; 9 bases agree with TRBD1. Germline loops: CDR1 SGHRS, CDR2 YFSETQ. CDR3 length: 16 residues. After removal of 3 bases from V and 2 bases from J, the junction contained 8 bases not matched to a gene. CDR3 DNA sequence: TGCGCCAGCAGCTCCGACGGGACAGGGTACAACTATGGCTACACCTTC. Amino acids: CASSSDGTGYNYGYTF.

In its sample, this clone was seen once. This chain joins TRBV24-1 and TRBJ2-1; 9 bases are shared with TRBD1. The CDR3 totals 15 residues. CDR1 is KGHDR, CDR2 SFDVKD, per germline. The trim removed 3 bases at V and 6 bases at J, leaving 5 bases unmatched. The CDR3 region has the DNA TGTGCCACCAGTGATGGGACAGGGTTTTCCAATGAGCAGTTCTTC. Amino acids: CATSDGTGFSNEQFF.

The J gene is TRBJ1-5, the V gene TRBV6-5; D gene unclear. The CDR3 is made up of 12 amino acids. V was trimmed by 6 bases and J by 2 bases, leaving 5 bases between them. CDR1 and CDR2 from the germline V gene are MNHEY and SVGAGI. DNA of the CDR3: TGTGCCAGCAGCCAGGGCAATCAGCCCCAGCATTTT. The encoded protein is CASSQGNQPQHF.

The J gene is TRBJ1-5, the V gene TRBV27; the match to TRBD1 covers 8 bases. The junction had 1 base not matched to a gene; V was cut back by 1 base and J by 2 bases. Looked up from germline, CDR1 is MNHEY and CDR2 is SMNVEV (reference sequence). This CDR3 comprises 15 residues. The CDR3: CASSLWGQGNQPQHF. The CDR3 DNA reads TGTGCCAGCAGTTTATGGGGACAGGGCAATCAGCCCCAGCATTTT.

CDR3 DNA: TGTGCCATCCATCCAGAGACCGGGGACACTGAAGCTTTCTTT. As protein: CAIHPETGDTEAFF. The chain joins TRBV7-9 to TRBJ1-1; D not certain. This CDR3 comprises 14 residues. Germline V gene lookup returns CDR1 SEHNR and CDR2 FQNEAQ (reference sequence). V was pared by 10 bases and J by 3 bases, with 18 bases between.

This rearrangement joins TRBV3-1 (or the pseudogene TRBV3-2) to TRBJ2-2; D not certain. V was shortened by 4 bases and J by 4 bases, with 16 bases between the two germline ends. Per germline, CDR1 LGHDT and CDR2 YNNKEL (reference sequence). This CDR3 region has 16 residues. In nucleotides, the CDR3 is TGTGCCAGCAGCCGCCTAGGAACTTTCGGCACCGGGGAGCTGTTTTTT. Its protein is CASSRLGTFGTGELFF.

This clone was observed a handful of times. The V gene is TRBV9, the J gene TRBJ2-2; the match to TRBD1 covers 7 bases. CDR3 length equals 14 residues. After removal of 2 bases from V and 8 bases from J, the junction contained 6 bases not matched to a gene. The germline V gene encodes CDR1 SGDLS and CDR2 YYNGEE. DNA of the CDR3: TGTGCCAGCAGCGTTACAGGGGATAGTGGGGAGCTGTTTTTT. Amino acids: CASSVTGDSGELFF.

The V gene is TRBV5-1, the J gene TRBJ1-3; D possibly corresponds to TRBD1 (5 bases). Germline V gives CDR1 SGHRS, CDR2 YFSETQ. Trimming stripped 0 bases from V and 3 bases from J, with 7 bases between. This CDR3 comprises 14 residues. DNA of the CDR3: TGCGCCAGCAGCTTGGAGGGGCTTGGAAACACCATATATTTT. This codes for CASSLEGLGNTIYF.

The chain joins TRBV5-1 to TRBJ1-1; 9 nucleotides agree with TRBD1. The ends lost 4 bases at V and 0 bases at J; junction bases unmatched: 4. CDR3 size: 15 residues. Germline V gene data show CDR1 as SGHRS and CDR2 as YFSETQ. As DNA, the CDR3 is TGCGCCAGCAGCGCGGACAGGGGAATGAACACTGAAGCTTTCTTT. Translation: CASSADRGMNTEAFF.

This chain uses TRBV5-1 with TRBJ1-4; D call uncertain. The V gene's germline CDR1 is SGHRS and CDR2 YFSETQ. The V and J ends lost 5 bases and 3 bases respectively, with 17 bases between them. This CDR3 is built from 16 residues. The CDR3 coding sequence is TGCGCCAGCAGTCTGGCTGTGGGAGTAGCTAATGAAAAACTGTTTTTT. Translation gives CASSLAVGVANEKLFF.

CDR3 protein: CASSLDSGYNTEAFF. For the CDR3, the DNA is TGTGCCAGCAGCTTAGACTCGGGATACAACACTGAAGCTTTCTTT. This chain joins TRBV7-2 and TRBJ1-1; D is uncertain. The CDR3 is 15 residues long. V gave up 1 base and J gave up 2 bases, with 11 bases separating them. The germline V gene encodes CDR1 SGHTA and CDR2 FQGNSA.

The chain carries TRBV11-2 and TRBJ2-1; 13 bases line up with TRBD2. The CDR3 is 19 residues long. The ends lost 1 base at V and 0 bases at J; junction bases unmatched: 6. Germline assignment: CDR1 SGHAT and CDR2 FQNNGV. CDR3 region: CASSLVGLAGLSSYNEQFF. The CDR3 DNA follows: TGTGCCAGCAGCTTAGTGGGACTAGCGGGACTAAGCTCCTACAATGAGCAGTTCTTC.

This chain links TRBV18 with TRBJ1-4, with D tentatively TRBD1 (6 bases). Per germline, CDR1 KGHSH and CDR2 LQKENI. The ends were cut back, 3 bases at V and 10 bases at J, with 15 bases in the middle. The CDR3 covers 14 residues. Here the CDR3 DNA reads TGTGCCAGCTCACCGGCCAGGGGAAGAATAAAACTGTTTTTT. It codes for CASSPARGRIKLFF.

The chain links TRBV10-2 to TRBJ1-3, with 10 bases fitting TRBD1. The CDR3 spans 15 residues. V was clipped by 8 bases and J by 0 bases; unmatched bases: 4. The germline V gene encodes CDR1 WSHSY and CDR2 SAAADI. CDR3 residues: CASGDRGHSGNTIYF. The CDR3 bases are TGCGCCAGCGGCGACAGGGGGCACTCTGGAAACACCATATATTTT.

This clone was detected only a few times. Other DNA sequences of this sample code for an identical CDR3. The chain couples TRBV14 to TRBJ1-1; D is ambiguous. Between the trimmed V and J ends, which lost 0 bases and 4 bases, there was a span of 6 bases. The germline V gene has CDR1 SGHDN and CDR2 FVKESK. The CDR3 is 13 amino acids. The CDR3 DNA sequence: TGTGCCAGCAGCCAAGATAGCGGCACTGAAGCTTTCTTT. Protein product: CASSQDSGTEAFF.

The chain links TRBV10-3 to TRBJ2-2; TRBD1 matches at 8 bases. Germline CDR1 and CDR2: ENHRY and SYGVKD. J lost 2 bases, V lost 10 bases, and 6 bases had no gene match. This CDR3 is built from 14 residues. CDR3 coding DNA: TGTGCCAGCCTAGGACAGGGAAACACCGGGGAGCTGTTTTTT. Translation gives CASLGQGNTGELFF.

This clone is a singleton in its sample. The chain joins TRBV11-2 to TRBJ1-2; D ambiguous. Germline CDR1 SGHAT, CDR2 FQNNGV. CDR3 length equals 15 residues. V gave up 1 base and J gave up 0 bases, with 9 bases separating them. The DNA for the CDR3 is TGTGCCAGCAGCTTAGCGTCCGTCGCTAACTATGGCTACACCTTC. Its translation is CASSLASVANYGYTF.

V gene TRBV14 combines with J gene TRBJ1-2; TRBD1 might be the D (5 bases). V was cut by 6 bases and J by 4 bases, with 15 bases left in between. There are 14 residues in the CDR3. Germline CDR1 reads SGHDN; CDR2 reads FVKESK. CDR3 sequence reads: CASRHGTSPYGYTF. In nucleotides, the CDR3 is TGTGCCAGCAGGCACGGGACTTCCCCCTATGGCTACACCTTC.

Of note for this clone: The junction does not match germline at one end; this may be a read error. The chain's CDR3 is CASSETRGQNAGELFF. The CDR3, as DNA: TGTGCCAGCAGTGAAACAAGGGGGCAGAACGCCGGGGAGCTGTTTTTT. J is TRBJ2-2 and V is TRBV2, with TRBD1 matching over 7 bases. Germline V gene sequence: CDR1 SNHLY, CDR2 FYNNEI. This CDR3 has 16 amino acids.

V is TRBV27 and J is TRBJ1-6; maybe TRBD1 (5 bases). V was clipped by 2 bases and J by 0 bases, with 11 bases between them. CDR1 and CDR2 (germline): MNHEY, SMNVEV (reference sequence). This CDR3 region has 17 residues. CDR3 sequence (DNA): TGTGCCAGCAGTTTAGGGGCGGAGAGCTCCTATAATTCACCCCTCCACTTT. This gives the protein CASSLGAESSYNSPLHF.

The rearrangement links TRBV29-1 to TRBJ2-1; perhaps TRBD2 as D (6 bases). The CDR3 is made up of 13 amino acids. V lost 7 bases and J lost 8, with 18 bases in between. CDR1 is SQVTM, CDR2 ANQGSEA, per germline. This CDR3 reads CSAFPAGRDEQFF. CDR3 nucleotide sequence: TGCAGCGCCTTTCCGGCGGGAAGGGATGAGCAGTTCTTC.

The V call is TRBV5-1, the J call TRBJ2-3; TRBD1 might be the D (6 bases). This CDR3 has 13 amino acids. With 0 bases removed from V and 6 bases from J, the gap between germline ends came to 8 bases. Looked up from germline, CDR1 is SGHRS and CDR2 is YFSETQ. This chain's CDR3 is CASSLDRGDTQYF. In nucleotides, the CDR3 is TGCGCCAGCAGCTTGGATAGGGGGGATACGCAGTATTTT.